This TCR beta chain originates from a study of CD8 T cells in Susac syndrome. The authors reverse transcribed roughly 0.5 to 1 ug RNA with random hexamers. TCRdb re-analysed the immunoSEQ multiplex PCR reads in MiXCR, keeping a single row per CDR3 protein. The table lists under 550,000 distinct CDR3 sequences, 75% to 90% of them singletons. Sequenced: CD8+ T cells from PBMCs. This TCR came from a human donor with multiple sclerosis.

The CDR3 region has the DNA TGCAGTGCTTACGACAGGGGAAGAGGCACTGAAGCTTTCTTT. This codes for CSAYDRGRGTEAFF. The V call is TRBV20-1, the J call TRBJ1-1, with 8 bases lining up with TRBD1. Per germline, CDR1 DFQATT and CDR2 SNEGSKA (reference sequence). Trimming at V came to 5 bases and at J to 4 bases, leaving 9 bases not matched to a gene. The CDR3 is 14 residues long.